The source of this TCR beta chain is a study of graft-versus-host responses after intestinal transplantation. The length of the CDR3 is 15 residues. Looked up from germline, CDR1 is MNHEY and CDR2 is SMNVEV (reference sequence). Trimming took 4 bases from V and 4 from J, leaving 16 bases between them. Study-level findings and limits: Maximum circulating GvH clone levels tracked with early post-transplant HvG decreases.

Comment on this clone: Its target is not known.

Using immunoSEQ multiplex PCR, the repertoire was profiled, and TCRdb retains in-frame clones only, with some absent. The sample shows about 39,000 clones, 90% to 95% of them seen only once. The chain recombines TRBV27 with TRBJ1-1; possible D gene TRBD1, 6 bases. The receptor comes from a human patient who received an intestinal transplant, so some T cells may come from the graft donor. Here the sequenced sample was PBMCs, taken 734 days after intestinal transplantation. The CDR3 DNA reads as TGTGCCAGCAGTTATGTTCGGGGGGCTACCACTGAAGCTTTCTTT. Translating gives CASSYVRGATTEAFF.